The present entry profiles one T cell receptor beta chain with its context. Its binding antigen is unknown. Per-nucleotide qualities are absent, and no much larger clonotype sits a single base away. This record belongs to a study of blood T cells in healthy people across ages (dated by TCRdb to the mid-2010s). General notes on the study: In model experiments, roughly one uniquely barcoded TCR beta cDNA molecule per two T cells was captured by template switching. Using deep sequencing normalized with unique cDNA molecular identifiers, the study measured how TCR beta repertoire diversity changes with age. Donors were grouped into four age groups: young (average about 15 years), middle-aged (about 40), aged (around 66) and long-lived (just over 80). To avoid experimental bias, donors of different ages were spread randomly across the sequencing lanes. Using the same blood draw, the study looked at two additional independent replicas of 1 million unique cDNA reads for two donors, one aged 18 to 30 and the other aged 80 or older. The paper as a whole reports these results and caveats: A strong correlation was found between observed TCR beta diversity and the percentage of naive T cells measured by flow cytometry. Donor CMV infection status was unknown, potentially confounding age-related changes in expanded clonotypes. The long-lived group showed more naive CD4+ T cells, fewer expanded clones and increased TCR diversity than the aged group, suggesting age selection. Bulk unsorted PBMC profiling prevented conclusive comparison of naive and antigen-experienced compartments. Observed TCR beta diversity per million T cells fell roughly linearly with age, and a significant reduction was already apparent by age about 38. Estimates of total diversity from one million sequenced T cells were regarded as lower bounds and underestimates.

Systemically healthy Caucasian individuals from Russia, approximately 39 in total and aged roughly 6 to 100 years, were included as donors. Each donor gave ten milliliters of peripheral blood, drawn into EDTA-treated Vacutainer tubes. Ficoll-Paque density-gradient centrifugation was used to isolate PBMCs, with at least 6.5 million per sample. Total RNA, at least 5 micrograms per sample, was extracted from PBMCs with Trizol reagent. For every donor, flow cytometry on a PBMC aliquot measured the percentage of naive CD45RAhigh/CD27high T cells. Counted from cysteine to phenylalanine, this CDR3 has 17 amino acids. Kept here is only the CDR3 DNA, which spans 51 bases and is read in frame from base 1. The V and J ends are trimmed by 3 bases and 3 bases, leaving 21 bases between them. Sequences SGDLS (CDR1) and YYNGEE (CDR2) are obtained from the germline V gene. The library came from 5' RACE. Instrument used: Illumina HiSeq 2500. The second PCR ran for about 7 to 11 cycles and used a J-beta primer mix along with a sample-barcoded 5' primer. Each TCR beta cDNA molecule received a unique molecular identifier from a template-switch 5' adaptor carrying 12 random nucleotides. At least 2.5 million CDR3-containing paired-end reads were obtained from each sample. All of the RNA was converted into first-strand cDNA using the Mint cDNA synthesis kit, with a TRBC-specific oligonucleotide serving as the primer. Following uracil-DNA glycosylase treatment, a first 18-cycle PCR with universal primers M1SS and BC2_uni_R was performed on all cDNA. Under the source paper's analysis protocol: For normalization, 1 million high-quality reads were randomly selected from each sample, with every read carrying a distinct molecular identifier. Reads with shared molecular identifiers were discarded instead of being binned into consensus sequences. MiTCR, with a Q25 quality threshold and the strictest error-elimination algorithm, was used for CDR3 identification, clonotype clustering and error correction. A nonparametric unseen species model with Euler transformation was used to estimate a lower bound on total TCR beta diversity. The raw public data were reprocessed by TCRdb itself: fastp quality trimming at Q25, MiXCR clonotype calling, in-frame beta chains only. Entries are consolidated by CDR3 protein sequence, retaining the most common genes and DNA. The V and J calls were determined by TCRdb, not by the authors. Recorded for this sample are hundreds of thousands of distinct CDR3 sequences; about a fifth of them occurred a single time. About 20% of the sample goes to the ten largest clones.

The sequencing input was blood. The sequence was obtained from a man in his 70s in good health. The V and J genes are TRBV9 and TRBJ2-5, with a weak D call of TRBD1 (6 bases match). The CDR3 loop reads CASSGRTRGLSEETQYF. At the DNA level, the sequence is TGTGCCAGCAGCGGACGGACCAGGGGATTATCGGAAGAGACCCAGTACTTC.